The 9 T cell receptor beta chains below were found in one sample sequenced in a study of shared clonotypes between healthy human individuals. The method was immunoSEQ multiplex PCR; TCRdb's version includes in-frame clones alone and lacks a portion of them. The table shows roughly 700,000 clones, with approximately 79% occurring only once. The sample taken for sequencing was memory CD4+ T cells sorted from blood. Subset noted: CD45RA-negative fraction. These TCRs come from a woman younger than 45 in good health.

This clone has just one count. The J gene is TRBJ2-2, the V gene TRBV7-9; D remains ambiguous. The CDR3 covers 14 residues. The germline V gene has CDR1 SEHNR and CDR2 FQNEAQ (reference sequence). Trimming shortened V by 2 bases and J by 5 bases, and 9 bases separated the two germline ends. CDR3 protein: CASSLFTGTGELFF. CDR3 coding DNA: TGTGCCAGCAGCTTATTCACCGGGACCGGGGAGCTGTTTTTT.

The sample holds a few counts of this clone. The CDR3 nucleotides read TGTGCCAGCAGTGATCAGGGATCCAAAAACATTCAGTACTTC. Its translation is CASSDQGSKNIQYF. This chain uses TRBV25-1 with TRBJ2-4, with D possibly TRBD1 on 5 matching bases. The CDR3 is made up of 14 amino acids. V gave up 3 bases and J gave up 2 bases, with 8 bases separating them. The germline gives CDR1 MGHDK, CDR2 SYGVNS.

This clone has at least ten counts. The J gene is TRBJ2-2, the V gene TRBV19, with 10 bases aligning to TRBD2. CDR1 and CDR2 from the germline V gene are LNHDA and SQIVND (reference sequence). This CDR3 region has 15 residues. V shed 7 bases and J 4 bases; nucleotides not matched to a gene: 6. The DNA for the CDR3 is TGTGCCAGTAACTCCGGGACTAGCGCCACCGGGGAGCTGTTTTTT. It is translated as CASNSGTSATGELFF.

A remark on this clone: Given a far larger clone just one base away, this is likely a sequencing read error. The chain couples TRBV29-1 to TRBJ2-2; TRBD1 aligns across 10 bases. CDR1 SQVTM and CDR2 ANQGSEA come from the germline V gene. CDR3 length equals 15 residues. With 7 bases clipped from V and 3 bases from J, the junction kept 8 bases outside the gene matches. CDR3 amino acids: CSGGGTGADTGELFF. CDR3 DNA sequence: TGCAGCGGTGGGGGGACAGGGGCTGACACCGGGGAGCTGTTTTTT.

This sequence joins TRBV11-2 and TRBJ1-3, with a possible D match to TRBD1 (6 bases). The CDR3 runs 15 residues. The germline V and J ends were trimmed by 3 bases and 2 bases, with 11 bases remaining between them. In germline, CDR1 is SGHAT, CDR2 FQNNGV. Here the CDR3 reads CASSLEWGPGNTIYF. In DNA form, the CDR3 reads TGTGCCAGCAGCTTGGAGTGGGGGCCTGGAAACACCATATATTTT.

The chain is built from TRBV28 and TRBJ1-2, with unresolved D. Germline V gene data show CDR1 as MDHEN and CDR2 as SYDVKM. This CDR3 spans 14 amino acids. Trimming cost V 8 bases and J 4 bases, with 17 bases left between them. This CDR3 is CASVAGGGSYGYTF. CDR3 in DNA: TGTGCCAGCGTGGCGGGAGGTGGAAGCTATGGCTACACCTTC.

The chain recombines TRBV6-1 with TRBJ2-2, with unresolved D. CDR1 and CDR2 from the germline V gene are MNHNS and SASEGT. The CDR3 extends over 15 amino acids. Trimming shortened V by 5 bases and J by 0 bases, and 10 bases separated the two germline ends. The CDR3 region is CASSWISANTGELFF. The CDR3 coding sequence is TGTGCCAGCAGTTGGATATCCGCGAACACCGGGGAGCTGTTTTTT.

V and J are TRBV19 and TRBJ1-2; tentatively, D is TRBD1 (6 bases). V lost 7 bases, J lost 4 bases, and 19 bases lay in between. Germline assignment: CDR1 LNHDA and CDR2 SQIVND (reference sequence). This CDR3 comprises 15 residues. CDR3 nucleotides: TGTGCCAGTACCCTCGGCGGGGGGCCTGGCTATGGCTACACCTTC. Amino acids: CASTLGGGPGYGYTF.

J is TRBJ2-3 and V is TRBV29-1; D call uncertain. Trimming cost V 1 base and J 6 bases, with 8 bases left between them. Germline V lookup: CDR1 SQVTM, CDR2 ANQGSEA. There are 12 residues in the CDR3. The CDR3 coding sequence is TGCAGCGTTGAAGCCGCGCCGGATACGCAGTATTTT. Its protein is CSVEAAPDTQYF.